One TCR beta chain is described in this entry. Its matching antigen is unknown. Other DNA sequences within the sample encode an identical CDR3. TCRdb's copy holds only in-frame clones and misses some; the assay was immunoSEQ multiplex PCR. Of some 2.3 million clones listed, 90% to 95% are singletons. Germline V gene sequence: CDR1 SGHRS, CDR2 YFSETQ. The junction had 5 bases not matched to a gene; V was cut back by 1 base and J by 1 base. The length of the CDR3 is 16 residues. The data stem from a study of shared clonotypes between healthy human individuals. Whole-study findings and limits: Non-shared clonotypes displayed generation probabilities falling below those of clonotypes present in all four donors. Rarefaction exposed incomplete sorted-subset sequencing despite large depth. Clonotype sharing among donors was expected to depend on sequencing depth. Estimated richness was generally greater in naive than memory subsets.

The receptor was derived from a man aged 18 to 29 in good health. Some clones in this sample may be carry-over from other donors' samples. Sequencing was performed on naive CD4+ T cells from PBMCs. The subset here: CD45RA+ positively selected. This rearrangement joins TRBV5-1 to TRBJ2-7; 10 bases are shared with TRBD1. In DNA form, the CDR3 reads TGCGCCAGCAGCTTGTCTCCGGGACAGGGGTCCTACGAGCAGTACTTC. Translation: CASSLSPGQGSYEQYF.